This T cell receptor (beta chain) was identified during a study of blood T cell repertoires in COVID-19. Whole-study context: Sources were T cells, B-cell-depleted T cells, or PBMCs; the material itself was cDNA or gDNA.

CDR1 and CDR2 (germline): SGDLS, YYNGEE. With 2 bases clipped from V and 3 bases from J, the junction kept 5 bases outside the gene matches. CDR3 length: 15 residues. Per the original methods: Counts of nucleated cells, estimated from reference gene primer amplification, were obtained. Here immunoSEQ multiplex PCR was the method, and the copy in TCRdb shows in-frame clones only, minus some. V and J calls and clone size are those listed in that table; D and trimming were worked out from the DNA. The repertoire has about 280,000 clones, approximately 89% of them found once; the top ten carry less than 2%. A single count supports this clone. Enrollees, about 18 to 95 years old, lived in 24 US areas.

The source of this sequence is a woman between 55 and 75 years old who had recovered from COVID-19. Sequencing was done on a sample of PBMCs or T cells enriched from blood (not recorded which). The V and J genes are TRBV9 and TRBJ2-1; 7 bases agree with TRBD2. The chain's CDR3 is CASSVLAAYYNEQFF. CDR3 coding DNA: TGTGCCAGCAGCGTCCTAGCGGCCTACTACAATGAGCAGTTCTTC.